The 23 T cell receptor beta chains in this list originate from one sample, sequenced in a study of shared clonotypes between healthy human individuals. The repertoire was sequenced with immunoSEQ multiplex PCR; TCRdb's copy has only in-frame clones and lacks some. The sample has about 980,000 clones; about 80% are singletons. The sample consisted of memory CD4+ T cells sorted from blood. Subset of the sample: CD45RA-negative fraction. These receptor sequences come from a man in his late teens or twenties in good health.

This clone was observed a handful of times. The chain links TRBV19 to TRBJ1-5; D is undetermined. The V gene's germline CDR1 is LNHDA and CDR2 SQIVND (reference sequence). Trimming took 1 base from V and 7 from J, leaving 11 bases between them. The CDR3 covers 14 residues. The CDR3, as DNA: TGTGCCAGTAGTATAGTTGCCGGAGGACAGCCCCAGCATTTT. Protein sequence: CASSIVAGGQPQHF.

V and J are TRBV5-1 and TRBJ2-2, with TRBD1 matching 7 bases. This CDR3 comprises 15 residues. J lost 3 bases, V lost 0 bases, and 2 bases had no gene match. In germline, CDR1 is SGHRS, CDR2 YFSETQ. The CDR3 DNA reads TGCGCCAGCAGCTTGGGTCAGGGGGACACCGGGGAGCTGTTTTTT. Translation: CASSLGQGDTGELFF.

The chain is built from TRBV5-1 and TRBJ2-3; D uncertain. Germline CDR1 SGHRS, CDR2 YFSETQ. Trimming took 2 bases from V and 1 from J, leaving 11 bases between them. CDR3 length: 15 residues. This CDR3 reads CASSLFGQGTDTQYF. Here the CDR3 DNA reads TGCGCCAGCAGCTTATTTGGCCAGGGCACAGATACGCAGTATTTT. Variable domain in full (rest from reference TRBV5-1 and TRBJ2-3): KAGVTQTPRYLIKTRGQQVTLSCSPISGHRSVSWYQQTPGQGLQFLFEYFSETQRNKGNFPGRFSGRQFSNSRSEMNVSTLELGDSALYLCASSLFGQGTDTQYFGPGTRLTVL.

This clone was seen only a few times. The chain links TRBV2 to TRBJ2-1, with 11 bases that match TRBD2. The CDR3 has 15 residues. The trim removed 6 bases at V and 4 bases at J, leaving 5 bases unmatched. Germline assignment: CDR1 SNHLY and CDR2 FYNNEI. CDR3 sequence reads: CASRQGLAAYNEQFF. CDR3 DNA sequence: TGTGCCAGCAGACAGGGACTAGCGGCTTACAATGAGCAGTTCTTC.

This sequence joins TRBV5-1 and TRBJ2-2; no reliable D call. The V gene's germline CDR1 is SGHRS and CDR2 YFSETQ. V gave up 0 bases and J gave up 6 bases, with 6 bases separating them. The CDR3 has 13 residues. This CDR3 reads CASSLGSPGELFF. CDR3 DNA sequence: TGCGCCAGCAGCTTGGGGTCCCCCGGGGAGCTGTTTTTT.

V and J are TRBV25-1 and TRBJ2-4, with a tentative D call TRBD1 (6 bases). Germline CDR1 is MGHDK and CDR2 is SYGVNS. The V end lost 3 bases, the J end lost 6 bases, and 12 bases lay between the germline ends. The CDR3 has 14 residues. CDR3 amino acids: CASSDGSGVNIQYF. DNA for the CDR3: TGTGCCAGCAGTGATGGGTCAGGGGTAAACATTCAGTACTTC.

This rearrangement joins TRBV5-6 to TRBJ1-1; the match to TRBD1 covers 7 bases. The germline V gene has CDR1 SGHDT and CDR2 YYEEEE. The CDR3 extends over 13 amino acids. Trimming removed 4 bases from V and 1 base from J; junction bases left unmatched: 1. The CDR3 region is CASSRDRNTEAFF. DNA for the CDR3: TGTGCCAGCAGCCGGGACAGGAACACTGAAGCTTTCTTT.

V and J are TRBV6-5 and TRBJ2-7; TRBD2 agrees at 8 bases. Germline CDR1 MNHEY, CDR2 SVGAGI. CDR3 length: 11 amino acids. J was trimmed by 11 bases and V by 3 bases; bases with no gene match: 3. CDR3 amino acids: CASSYMGLEYF. In DNA, the CDR3 is TGTGCCAGCAGTTATATGGGACTAGAGTACTTC.

The chain combines TRBV18 with TRBJ2-7, with D perhaps matching TRBD1 (6 bases). CDR1 KGHSH and CDR2 LQKENI come from the germline V gene. The V and J ends lost 3 bases and 2 bases respectively, with 14 bases between them. The CDR3 has 15 amino acids. The CDR3 nucleotides are TGTGCCAGCTCACCTGGGTCGCAGGGGCCCTACGAGCAGTACTTC. Amino acid sequence: CASSPGSQGPYEQYF.

As concerns this clone: Other DNA sequences in the same sample also yield this CDR3. V is TRBV30 and J is TRBJ1-1; D is ambiguous. The V gene lost 5 bases and the J gene lost 5 bases, with 15 bases spanning the gap. The CDR3 is made up of 13 amino acids. The germline gives CDR1 GTSNPN, CDR2 SVGIG (reference sequence). The CDR3 protein is CAWARGGNTEAFF. As DNA, the CDR3 is TGTGCCTGGGCCCGGGGAGGGAATACTGAAGCTTTCTTT.

This clone turned up a few times. J is TRBJ1-6 and V is TRBV14; 7 bases map to TRBD1. V dropped 2 bases and J dropped 0; count of bases not matched to a gene: 1. This CDR3 comprises 16 residues. Germline CDR1 reads SGHDN; CDR2 reads FVKESK. CDR3 DNA: TGTGCCAGCAGCCAATCAGGGGGCTCCTATAATTCACCCCTCCACTTT. It codes for CASSQSGGSYNSPLHF. The variable domain in full, with the rest retrieved from reference TRBV14 and TRBJ1-6, is EAGVTQFPSHSVIEKGQTVTLRCDPISGHDNLYWYRRVMGKEIKFLLHFVKESKQDESGMPNNRFLAERTGGTYSTLKVQPAELEDSGVYFCASSQSGGSYNSPLHFGNGTRLTVT.

The CDR3 region is CASNQASVIEQFF. In nucleotides, the CDR3 is TGTGCCAGCAACCAGGCTAGCGTAATTGAGCAGTTCTTC. V usage is TRBV2 and J usage is TRBJ2-1; TRBD2 might be the D (6 bases). V lost 7 bases and J 9 bases, leaving 16 bases between the germline ends. This CDR3 is built from 13 residues. CDR1 and CDR2 (germline): SNHLY, FYNNEI.

The rearrangement links TRBV11-3 to TRBJ1-6; D perhaps matches TRBD1 (6 bases). The CDR3 is 13 amino acids. Germline V gene sequence: CDR1 SGHNT, CDR2 YENEEA. V shed 5 bases and J shed 10 bases, with 12 bases lying between them. The CDR3 sequence: CASSQGTTSPLHF. In nucleotides, the CDR3 is TGTGCCAGCAGCCAGGGGACAACATCACCCCTCCACTTT.

The chain carries TRBV29-1 and TRBJ2-3; 13 bases map to TRBD2. After removal of 5 bases from V and 6 bases from J, the junction contained 11 bases not matched to a gene. CDR3 length: 16 residues. CDR1 SQVTM and CDR2 ANQGSEA come from the germline V gene. The CDR3 loop is CSVTKPGLAGTDTQYF. The CDR3 coding sequence is TGCAGCGTTACGAAACCGGGACTAGCGGGAACGGATACGCAGTATTTT.

This chain joins TRBV27 and TRBJ1-2; tentatively, D is TRBD1 (5 bases). The CDR3 is 16 residues long. The germline V and J ends were trimmed by 7 bases and 3 bases, with 21 bases remaining between them. Germline V CDR1 and CDR2: MNHEY, SMNVEV (reference sequence). The CDR3 DNA reads TGTGCCAGCACCTCCACCGGGGCCAATGGACACTATGGCTACACCTTC. Amino acids: CASTSTGANGHYGYTF.

The CDR3 region is CASSGEGEGTEAFF. The CDR3 DNA sequence: TGTGCCAGCAGTGGGGAGGGCGAGGGCACTGAAGCTTTCTTT. This chain joins TRBV2 and TRBJ1-1; D unresolved. CDR3 length equals 14 residues. The V and J ends lost 4 bases and 4 bases respectively, with 13 bases between them. The germline gives CDR1 SNHLY, CDR2 FYNNEI.

Details on this clone: This same CDR3 is encoded by further DNA sequences in the sample. The chain has TRBV19 and TRBJ1-1; D uncertain. Germline V gene sequence: CDR1 LNHDA, CDR2 SQIVND (reference sequence). V was cut by 6 bases and J by 1 base, with 6 bases left in between. The CDR3 spans 12 residues. DNA of the CDR3: TGTGCCAGTAGGGACCGGAACACTGAAGCTTTCTTT. Translation gives CASRDRNTEAFF. The entire variable domain, with the rest obtained from reference TRBV19 and TRBJ1-1, is as follows: DGGITQSPKYLFRKEGQNVTLSCEQNLNHDAMYWYRQDPGQGLRLIYYSQIVNDFQKGDIAEGYSVSREKKESFPLTVTSAQKNPTAFYLCASRDRNTEAFFGQGTRLTVV.

This clone has just a few counts. The germline gene is not matched at one end of the junction; a read error may be the cause. CDR3 DNA sequence: TGTGCCAGCAGTGCAACACGGCGACAGGGTCAGGTTTTT. This gives the protein CASSATRRQGQVF. The chain combines TRBV6-1 with TRBJ1-4; 7 bases match TRBD1. The CDR3 is 13 amino acids. CDR1 is MNHNS and CDR2 is SASEGT in the germline V gene.

This chain joins TRBV21-1 and TRBJ2-5; no DNA check was done on the table's D call, TRBD2. TRBV21-1 corresponds to a pseudogene. This CDR3 is 17 amino acids long. The CDR3 DNA reads TGTGCCAGCAGCAAAGCGCTAGCGGGAGGGCCGGGTGAGACCCAGTACTTC. This encodes CASSKALAGGPGETQYF.

V is TRBV2 and J is TRBJ1-1; 10 bases align to TRBD1. This CDR3 has 12 residues. CDR1 and CDR2 (germline): SNHLY, FYNNEI. V gave up 7 bases and J gave up 7 bases; unmatched junction bases: 3. The CDR3 region has the DNA TGTGCCAGCACGCGGGACAGGGGTGAAGCTTTCTTT. Translated, it gives CASTRDRGEAFF.

This clone was observed a single time. The chain is built from TRBV19 and TRBJ1-6, with TRBD1 matching over 7 bases. V was clipped by 5 bases and J by 3 bases; unmatched bases: 10. Germline V gene lookup returns CDR1 LNHDA and CDR2 SQIVND (reference sequence). The CDR3 has 17 residues. The CDR3: CASSLWTGGNYNSPLHF. The CDR3 region has the DNA TGTGCCAGTAGTTTATGGACAGGAGGGAACTATAATTCACCCCTCCACTTT.

This sequence joins TRBV10-3 and TRBJ2-7; 7 bases line up with TRBD2. The germline V gene encodes CDR1 ENHRY and CDR2 SYGVKD. The V gene end was trimmed by 8 bases and the J gene end by 2 bases; junction bases not matched to a gene: 9. The CDR3 length is 14 residues. The CDR3 DNA follows: TGTGCCATCTGCCCGACTAGCTCAGCCTACGAGCAGTACTTC. Translation gives CAICPTSSAYEQYF.

The chain joins TRBV7-9 to TRBJ2-1; D ambiguous. This CDR3 region has 12 residues. The V end was cut by 0 bases, the J end by 10 bases, with 7 bases between. Germline V lookup: CDR1 SEHNR, CDR2 FQNEAQ (reference sequence). This chain's CDR3 is CASSLAQVEQFF. For the CDR3, the DNA is TGTGCCAGCAGCTTAGCGCAGGTAGAGCAGTTCTTC. Using reference TRBV7-9 and TRBJ2-1 for the parts outside the CDR3, the full variable domain is DTGVSQNPRHKITKRGQNVTFRCDPISEHNRLYWYRQTLGQGPEFLTYFQNEAQLEKSRLLSDRFSAERPKGSFSTLEIQRTEQGDSAMYLCASSLAQVEQFFGPGTRLTVL.